One and the same sample provided the 10 T cell receptor beta chains below, sequenced in a study of beta chain features in type 1 diabetes. Expressed TCRB transcripts were sequenced, since all the RNA that had been isolated was reverse transcribed. Repertoires were generated with immunoSEQ multiplex PCR, while TCRdb's copy carries only in-frame clones and drops some. This sample has around 450,000 clones; over 9.5% occur once, and the top ten carry roughly 0.046%. Sequences were obtained from naive CD4+ T cells from blood. The source of these receptors is a woman younger than 30 in good health.

This clone was found a few times. This chain uses TRBV28 with TRBJ2-7, with D perhaps matching TRBD2 (5 bases). V lost 1 base and J 1 base, leaving 8 bases between the germline ends. There are 14 residues in the CDR3. Germline V gene data show CDR1 as MDHEN and CDR2 as SYDVKM. CDR3 nucleotide sequence: TGTGCCAGCAGTTTATTTGGCGGGTCCTACGAGCAGTACGTC. Its translation is CASSLFGGSYEQYV.

Concerning this clone itself: The same CDR3 arises from other DNA sequences in this sample as well. The V call is TRBV18, the J call TRBJ2-5; D remains ambiguous. V was cut by 1 base and J by 5 bases, with 5 bases left in between. The CDR3 consists of 12 residues. CDR1 and CDR2 from the germline V gene are KGHSH and LQKENI. The CDR3 spells CASSPRGETQYF. The CDR3 DNA sequence: TGTGCCAGCTCACCACGGGGTGAGACCCAGTACTTC. Supplemented by reference TRBV18 and TRBJ2-5, the full variable domain reads NAGVMQNPRHLVRRRGQEARLRCSPMKGHSHVYWYRQLPEEGLKFMVYLQKENIIDESGMPKERFSAEFPKEGPSILRIQQVVRGDSAAYFCASSPRGETQYFGPGTRLLVL.

The gene calls are TRBV7-6 and TRBJ2-5, with D unresolved. This CDR3 region has 12 residues. Germline loops: CDR1 SGHVS, CDR2 FNYEAQ. V lost 5 bases to trimming and J lost 7 bases, with 11 bases between them. DNA of the CDR3: TGTGCCAGCAGCCCTCCTTGGGGGACCCAGTACTTC. It yields the protein CASSPPWGTQYF. The entire variable domain, with the rest obtained from reference TRBV7-6 and TRBJ2-5, is as follows: GAGVSQSPRYKVTKRGQDVALRCDPISGHVSLYWYRQALGQGPEFLTYFNYEAQQDKSGLPNDRFSAERPEGSISTLTIQRTEQRDSAMYRCASSPPWGTQYFGPGTRLLVL.

This chain uses TRBV28 with TRBJ2-5; 12 bases are shared with TRBD1. This CDR3 comprises 16 residues. V lost 3 bases and J lost 5; bases outside the gene matches: 7. Germline V lookup: CDR1 MDHEN, CDR2 SYDVKM. For the CDR3, the DNA is TGTGCCAGCAGTTTTGGGACAGGGGGCGCAGGGGAGACCCAGTACTTC. Its protein is CASSFGTGGAGETQYF.

The chain employs TRBV2 and TRBJ2-3; D ambiguous. Germline V gives CDR1 SNHLY, CDR2 FYNNEI. The CDR3 sequence is 16 residues long. V was trimmed by 1 base and J by 4 bases, leaving 15 bases between them. CDR3 sequence: CASSEVGRGVADTQYF. CDR3 coding DNA: TGTGCCAGCAGTGAAGTGGGTCGCGGAGTGGCAGATACGCAGTATTTT.

The table lists this clone with a few counts. The J gene is TRBJ2-3, the V gene TRBV27, with 11 bases identical to TRBD2. J was trimmed by 7 bases and V by 4 bases; bases with no gene match: 10. The germline gives CDR1 MNHEY, CDR2 SMNVEV (reference sequence). The CDR3 has 16 amino acids. The CDR3: CASSSVIAGGANTQYF. The CDR3 region has the DNA TGTGCCAGCAGTTCGGTTATAGCGGGAGGGGCTAATACGCAGTATTTT.

There are a few counts of this clone. The chain recombines TRBV7-9 with TRBJ2-7; D remains unclear. Trimming took off 4 bases at V and 7 bases at J, with 17 bases between the two ends. Per germline, CDR1 SEHNR and CDR2 FQNEAQ (reference sequence). The CDR3 has 14 residues. CDR3 sequence reads: CASSSNLESIEQYV. The CDR3 nucleotides read TGTGCCAGCAGCTCAAATCTAGAGTCTATAGAGCAGTACGTC.

The table lists this clone with a few counts. The V and J genes are TRBV10-3 and TRBJ2-1; 15 nucleotides align to TRBD2. V dropped 10 bases and J dropped 0; count of bases not matched to a gene: 4. The CDR3 runs 16 residues. Germline CDR1 reads ENHRY; CDR2 reads SYGVKD. The CDR3 DNA sequence: TGTGCCAGCGGACTAGCGGGAGGGCCCTCCTACAATGAGCAGTTCTTC. It specifies CASGLAGGPSYNEQFF.

This chain joins TRBV7-2 and TRBJ1-2; 7 nucleotides line up with TRBD1. Trimming cost V 5 bases and J 8 bases; bases outside gene matches: 11. Germline V gene data show CDR1 as SGHTA and CDR2 as FQGNSA. The CDR3 has 14 residues. The CDR3 region has the DNA TGTGCCAGCAGCCTAACTCGACAGGGACTAGGCTACACCTTC. It encodes CASSLTRQGLGYTF.

This sequence joins TRBV5-4 and TRBJ1-1; TRBD1 is a possible D gene (6 bases). V lost 0 bases, J lost 3 bases, and 9 bases lay in between. The CDR3 covers 14 residues. Germline lookup yields CDR1 SGHNT and CDR2 YYREEE (reference sequence). CDR3 residues: CASSLVRGDTEAFF. The CDR3 DNA follows: TGTGCCAGCAGCTTGGTCAGGGGTGACACTGAAGCTTTCTTT.